This paragraph covers one TCR beta chain sequence. Its target antigen remains unknown. No much larger clone is present one base from it, and per-base qualities are unavailable. TCRbeta CDR3 regions were amplified from genomic DNA by means of the immunoSEQ Assay, a bias-controlled multiplex PCR. In the authors' own workflow: The number of nucleated cells in each sample was estimated by amplification of reference gene primers within the assay. Sequence reads were collapsed and filtered to measure the absolute abundance of every unique TCRbeta CDR3 rearrangement. For each sample, productive Simpson clonality was calculated as the square root of Simpson's diversity index across productive rearrangements. TCRdb limited this immuneACCESS table to in-frame rearrangements with V and J called. A share of clones is missing; checked studies link under half to unresolved V genes, and the rest is unexplained. The V and J calls and the clone size are those of that table, but D and trimming were determined from the DNA. In all, the sample holds a few hundred thousand clones, and over 75% of those were seen once. The ten largest clones add up to roughly 7.3% of the sample.

One collaborating source in Seattle enrolled patients while the patients were actively infected and followed the patients over time throughout the course of disease. Whole blood was collected in K2EDTA tubes by collaborating institutions according to the institutions' own protocols. For TCRbeta analysis, collaborators shipped samples in one of three forms: frozen whole blood, isolated PBMCs, or DNA extracted from either of those sample types. This entry belongs to a study of blood T cell repertoires in COVID-19 (dated by TCRdb to the early 2020s). Background on the whole study: Collaborator samples came from the United States, Italy and Spain and covered acute and convalescent phases of COVID-19. Where HLA class I and class II types were available, the types were taken from metadata supplied by the sample provider, not from assay-based typing. Samples were obtained from the ongoing ImmuneRACE study (first 160 participants) and from 950 to 1,500 subjects provided by 6 global collaborators. The dataset comprised deeply sampled blood TCRbeta repertoires from subjects exposed to, actively infected with, or recovered from COVID-19. The prospective study material was composed of cDNA or gDNA derived from T cells, B-cell-depleted T cells, or PBMCs. Sample metadata almost always included a de-identified subject ID, COVID-19 status, age in years and sex. The repertoires were released in a freely available public database intended as a resource for research on the immune response to SARS-CoV-2. Study-level results and caveats: The quantity of clinical and demographic metadata differed by source and by participant and was supplied without curation.

From the cysteine through the phenylalanine, the CDR3 covers 14 amino acids. Only the CDR3 part of the read is kept: 42 bases, read in frame from the first base. The germline V gene sets CDR1 to SGHAT and CDR2 to FQNNGV. V loses 5 bases, J loses 1 base, and the germline ends lie 11 bases apart. Sequencing was performed on peripheral blood. The receptor's source is a woman aged 25 to 39 with COVID-19, enrolled during active disease. The rearrangement combines TRBV11-2 with TRBJ1-1; no D gene is confidently identified. The CDR3 here reads CASSRIRGNTEAFF. In nucleotide form, the sequence is TGTGCCAGCAGCCGTATTCGGGGGAACACTGAAGCTTTCTTT.